Listed below are T cell receptor beta chains from one sample, sequenced in a study of blood T cell repertoires in COVID-19. TCRdb keeps only in-frame clones here, not all; method: immunoSEQ multiplex PCR. Of approximately 260,000 clones listed, about 87% were seen once; the top ten hold 10%. Input material: peripheral blood. These TCRs come from a woman in her sixties or seventies with COVID-19, enrolled during active disease. Each CDR3 is given with its conserved first and last residue. Fields, in order: J gene, V gene, clone size, D gene, CDR3 protein, CDR3 DNA. A D gene is named only where the DNA matches it firmly. A clone size is listed for some rows: how often the clone was seen (once, few, many), or a class if it is expanded.

TRBJ2-1 | TRBV28 | many | TRBD1 | CASNRGIIVNEQFF | TGTGCCAGCAACAGGGGGATTATAGTAAATGAGCAGTTCTTC
TRBJ2-1 | TRBV14 | NA | NA | CASSHISGPYNEQFF | TGTGCCAGCAGCCATATATCAGGGCCCTACAATGAGCAGTTCTTC
TRBJ1-2 | TRBV11-3 | NA | TRBD1 | CASSFGTGPPYGYTF | TGTGCCAGCAGCTTTGGGACAGGCCCCCCCTATGGCTACACCTTC
TRBJ2-2 | TRBV14 | NA | NA | CASSQVFNTWNTGELFF | TGTGCCAGCAGCCAAGTGTTTAACACCTGGAACACCGGGGAGCTGTTTTTT
TRBJ2-5 | TRBV30 | NA | TRBD2 | CAWSGGRVQETQYF | TGTGCCTGGTCTGGCGGGAGAGTGCAAGAGACCCAGTACTTC
TRBJ1-1 | TRBV5-1 | NA | NA | CASSPGGGSTEAFF | TGCGCCAGCAGCCCAGGAGGAGGGTCCACTGAAGCTTTCTTT
TRBJ2-1 | TRBV7-3 | NA | TRBD1 | CASSSGQPNNEQFF | TGTGCCAGCAGCTCGGGACAGCCAAACAATGAGCAGTTCTTC
TRBJ1-6 | TRBV20-1 | NA | TRBD1 | CSASYGRQGHSPLHF | TGCAGTGCTAGTTACGGGAGACAGGGCCATTCACCCCTCCACTTT
TRBJ1-3 | TRBV4-1 | NA | NA | CASSQVQIGNTIYF | TGCGCCAGCAGCCAAGTACAGATCGGAAACACCATATATTTT
TRBJ1-2 | TRBV7-8 | once | TRBD1 | CASSLGGFLDRGPYGYTF | TGTGCCAGCAGCTTAGGCGGTTTTCTGGACAGGGGTCCCTATGGCTACACCTTC
TRBJ2-7 | TRBV6-2/TRBV6-3 | NA | NA | CASSDANRDPYEQYF | TGTGCCAGCAGTGACGCGAACAGGGACCCCTACGAGCAGTACTTC
TRBJ2-7 | TRBV5-1 | NA | TRBD1 | CASSPGGVLSYEQYF | TGCGCCAGCAGTCCAGGGGGCGTTTTGTCCTACGAGCAGTACTTC
TRBJ1-1 | TRBV2 | NA | NA | CAIPVTEMNTEAFF | TGTGCCATCCCGGTGACAGAGATGAACACTGAAGCTTTCTTT
TRBJ2-2 | TRBV24-1 | NA | TRBD2 | CATSDFLAGNTGELFF | TGTGCCACCAGTGATTTCCTAGCGGGCAACACCGGGGAGCTGTTTTTT
TRBJ1-2 | TRBV6-1 | NA | NA | CASSGTQGGPFYGYTF | TGTGCCAGCAGTGGGACTCAGGGAGGTCCGTTCTATGGCTACACCTTC
TRBJ2-7 | TRBV13 | NA | NA | CASSLLYEQYF | TGTGCCAGCAGCTTACTCTACGAGCAGTACTTC
TRBJ1-3 | TRBV11-2 | NA | NA | CASSQQGTGNTIYF | TGTGCCAGCAGCCAGCAAGGGACAGGAAACACCATATATTTT
TRBJ2-7 | TRBV7-8 | NA | TRBD1 | CASSLQSGTGSYEQYF | TGTGCCAGCAGCCTACAATCCGGGACAGGCTCCTACGAGCAGTACTTC
TRBJ1-5 | TRBV9 | NA | NA | CASSVGPIHQPQHF | TGTGCCAGCAGCGTAGGGCCCATTCATCAGCCCCAGCATTTT
TRBJ1-3 | TRBV7-8 | NA | NA | CASSWYRGIEGNTIYF | TGTGCCAGCAGCTGGTACCGGGGTATTGAGGGAAACACCATATATTTT
TRBJ1-3 | TRBV30 | NA | NA | CAWSVRRALWRNTIYF | TGTGCCTGGAGTGTACGCCGCGCCCTGTGGCGGAACACCATATATTTT
TRBJ2-1 | TRBV2 | once | NA | CASTRDSSYNEQFF | TGTGCCAGCACGCGGGACAGCTCCTACAATGAGCAGTTCTTC
TRBJ2-1 | TRBV12-3/TRBV12-4 | NA | TRBD2 | CASSLLAGEQFF | TGTGCCAGCAGTTTGCTAGCGGGAGAGCAGTTCTTC
TRBJ2-1 | TRBV18 | NA | TRBD2 | CASSPYGTSGTGEQFF | TGTGCCAGCTCACCTTACGGGACTAGCGGTACGGGTGAGCAGTTCTTC
TRBJ2-2 | TRBV3-1/TRBV3-2 | NA | TRBD1 | CASSPGGYTGELFF | TGTGCCAGCAGCCCAGGGGGTTACACCGGGGAGCTGTTTTTT
TRBJ1-1 | TRBV5-1 | NA | NA | CASSFSGWDTEAFF | TGCGCCAGCAGCTTTTCGGGGTGGGACACTGAAGCTTTCTTT
TRBJ2-7 | TRBV11-2 | many | NA | CASSLERTPLDEQYF | TGTGCCAGCAGCTTAGAGCGTACCCCTCTGGACGAGCAGTACTTC
TRBJ2-2 | TRBV7-9 | NA | TRBD2 | CASSSRRGLAGGSTGELFF | TGTGCCAGCAGTTCCCGTCGGGGACTAGCGGGAGGTTCCACCGGGGAGCTGTTTTTT
TRBJ2-5 | TRBV28 | NA | NA | CASSPRAPQRGAYQETQYF | TGTGCCAGCAGTCCCAGAGCCCCTCAAAGGGGCGCGTACCAAGAGACCCAGTACTTC
TRBJ2-2 | TRBV4-1 | once | TRBD1 | CASSDRGNTGELFF | TGCGCCAGCAGTGACAGGGGAAACACCGGGGAGCTGTTTTTT
TRBJ1-4 | TRBV24-1 | NA | TRBD1 | CATSDRRTGGGEKLFF | TGTGCCACCAGTGATCGCCGGACAGGGGGCGGCGAAAAACTGTTTTTT
TRBJ2-7 | TRBV11-3 | NA | NA | CASSLGMADEQYF | TGTGCCAGCAGCTTAGGGATGGCGGACGAGCAGTACTTC
TRBJ2-1 | TRBV19 | NA | TRBD2 | CASSKGIPGTSVTYEQFF | TGTGCCAGTAGTAAGGGGATCCCCGGGACTAGCGTGACATATGAGCAGTTCTTC
TRBJ2-7 | TRBV18 | NA | NA | CASSTEWQGYEQYF | TGTGCCAGCTCAACCGAGTGGCAGGGTTACGAGCAGTACTTC
TRBJ2-2 | TRBV6-5 | NA | TRBD2 | CASSYGPSGSTGELFF | TGTGCCAGCAGTTACGGTCCTAGCGGGAGCACCGGGGAGCTGTTTTTT
TRBJ1-5 | TRBV5-5 | NA | NA | CASSLDRYSNQPQHF | TGTGCCAGCAGCTTGGACAGGTATAGCAATCAGCCCCAGCATTTT
TRBJ1-2 | TRBV4-3 | few | NA | CASSPGGKNRHYGYTF | TGCGCCAGCAGCCCCGGCGGGAAGAATCGGCACTATGGCTACACCTTC
TRBJ1-1 | TRBV7-3 | NA | NA | CASRPQGGNTEAFF | TGTGCCAGCAGGCCCCAGGGTGGGAACACTGAAGCTTTCTTT
TRBJ2-1 | TRBV10-3 | NA | TRBD2 | CATRSTSGHYNEQFF | TGTGCCACCAGATCTACTAGCGGGCATTACAATGAGCAGTTCTTC
TRBJ1-3 | TRBV18 | NA | NA | CASSPAEGGNTIYF | TGTGCCAGCTCACCAGCGGAGGGCGGAAACACCATATATTTT
TRBJ2-1 | TRBV7-2 | NA | NA | CASSLSGPTYNEQFF | TGTGCCAGCAGCTTAAGCGGACCAACCTACAATGAGCAGTTCTTC
TRBJ2-7 | TRBV3-1/TRBV3-2 | NA | NA | CASSQPGYHEQYF | TGTGCCAGCAGTCAACCCGGGTATCACGAGCAGTACTTC
TRBJ2-2 | TRBV5-1 | NA | TRBD2 | CASSFPSGRGVGTGELFF | TGCGCCAGCAGCTTTCCCAGCGGGAGGGGAGTGGGCACCGGGGAGCTGTTTTTT
TRBJ2-7 | TRBV4-2 | NA | TRBD1 | CASSQDQASGTDAYEQYF | TGTGCCAGCAGCCAAGATCAGGCGTCCGGGACAGATGCCTACGAGCAGTACTTC
TRBJ2-7 | TRBV5-1 | NA | NA | CASSLGAQGSSYEQYF | TGCGCCAGCAGCTTGGGGGCGCAGGGTAGCTCCTACGAGCAGTACTTC
TRBJ2-7 | TRBV5-6 | NA | TRBD1 | CASSTGTGGFSYEQYF | TGTGCCAGCAGCACGGGGACAGGGGGCTTCTCCTACGAGCAGTACTTC
TRBJ2-5 | TRBV19 | NA | TRBD2 | CASREGGSSQETQYF | TGTGCCAGTAGAGAGGGCGGGAGCTCCCAAGAGACCCAGTACTTC
TRBJ2-1 | TRBV10-3 | once | TRBD1 | CAISFGQAGDEQFF | TGTGCCATCAGTTTTGGACAGGCTGGGGATGAGCAGTTCTTC
TRBJ1-6 | TRBV5-6 | NA | TRBD1 | CASSSTGQGDSPLHF | TGTGCCAGCAGCTCAACGGGACAGGGAGATTCACCCCTCCACTTT
TRBJ1-2 | TRBV5-4 | NA | TRBD1 | CASSYRDRGYGYTF | TGTGCCAGCAGCTACCGGGACAGGGGCTATGGCTACACCTTC
TRBJ1-2 | TRBV14 | NA | TRBD1 | CASSQAYVTGLYGYTF | TGTGCCAGCAGCCAAGCATACGTGACAGGGCTCTATGGCTACACCTTC